The next 13 T cell receptor beta chains were all read from a single sample in a study of T cell repertoires in cytomegalovirus infection. TCRdb re-analysed the reads in MiXCR, keeping a single row per CDR3 protein. The table includes some 400,000 distinct CDR3 sequences, approximately 30% detected once. The sequenced sample consisted of PBMCs. These receptors were collected from a human donor in good health (CMV status not recorded). Some clones in this sample may be carry-over from other donors' samples.

With respect to this clonotype: Given a much more abundant clone one base away, this may be a read error. The gene calls are TRBV7-3 and TRBJ2-1, with TRBD1 as a possible D gene (5 bases). The CDR3 has 15 amino acids. Germline-derived CDR1 and CDR2 are SGHTA and FQGTGA. The V gene lost 4 bases and the J gene lost 7 bases, with 17 bases spanning the gap. In DNA, the CDR3 is TGTGCCAGCAGCTCCGGCTCGCAGGGTAGGAATGAGCAGTTCTTC. Translated: CASSSGSQGRNEQFF. The whole variable domain, remainder taken from reference TRBV7-3 and TRBJ2-1, is GAGVSQTPSNKVTEKGKYVELRCDPISGHTALYWYRQSLGQGPEFLIYFQGTGAADDSGLPNDRFFAVRPEGSVSTLKIQRTERGDSAVYLCASSSGSQGRNEQFFGPGTRLTVL.

The rearrangement links TRBV5-4 to TRBJ1-2; 12 nucleotides agree with TRBD1. The CDR3 has 16 amino acids. CDR1 and CDR2 from the germline V gene are SGHNT and YYREEE (reference sequence). The V segment lost 4 bases and the J segment 3 bases; nucleotides outside the gene matches: 7. The CDR3 protein is CASSVPGQGADYGYTF. CDR3 bases: TGTGCCAGCAGCGTTCCGGGACAGGGGGCTGACTATGGCTACACCTTC.

The chain links TRBV2 to TRBJ2-1; no clear D. The CDR3 has 17 amino acids. CDR1 and CDR2 (germline): SNHLY, FYNNEI. V dropped 5 bases and J dropped 2 bases, with 19 bases sitting between them. The CDR3 spells CASSPLGVDRPYNEQFF. CDR3 coding DNA: TGTGCCAGCAGTCCCCTTGGGGTGGACCGACCCTACAATGAGCAGTTCTTC.

The chain employs TRBV6-8 and TRBJ2-5, with 11 bases aligning to TRBD2. Germline V gives CDR1 MNHGY, CDR2 SAAAGT. Trimming cost V 5 bases and J 3 bases; bases outside gene matches: 8. The CDR3 length is 16 residues. The CDR3 nucleotides read TGTGCCAGCAGTCAACGGACTAGCGGGTGGGAAGAGACCCAGTACTTC. Translation: CASSQRTSGWEETQYF.

This clonotype was recorded many times. J is TRBJ1-2 and V is TRBV27, with unresolved D. V was clipped by 3 bases and J by 4 bases, with 9 bases between them. The V gene's germline CDR1 is MNHEY and CDR2 SMNVEV (reference sequence). This CDR3 has 13 amino acids. For the CDR3, the DNA is TGTGCCAGCAGTTTGGTTCCTTCCTATGGCTACACCTTC. Its protein product is CASSLVPSYGYTF.

The chain has TRBV29-1 and TRBJ2-7, with D perhaps TRBD1 or TRBD2 (6 bases each). The CDR3 extends over 17 amino acids. With 1 base removed from V and 4 bases from J, the gap between germline ends came to 23 bases. Germline CDR1 and CDR2: SQVTM and ANQGSEA. The CDR3 region is CSVEGGDVEGGRYEQYF. CDR3 nucleotide sequence: TGCAGCGTTGAAGGAGGGGACGTGGAGGGGGGTCGGTACGAGCAGTACTTC.

The genes are TRBV23-1 and TRBJ2-5, with 8 nucleotides matching TRBD1. TRBV23-1 is classed as an ORF, of uncertain function. This CDR3 is 16 amino acids long. V lost 7 bases to trimming and J lost 1 base; unmatched junction nucleotides: 11. In DNA, the CDR3 is TGCGCCAGCACTACGGACAGGGAGCGGTTCCAAGAGACCCAGTACTTC. Its translation: CASTTDRERFQETQYF.

Ten or more counts support this clonotype. This chain links TRBV7-8 with TRBJ1-5; 7 bases map to TRBD1. CDR1 is SGHVS and CDR2 is FQNEAQ in the germline V gene. CDR3 length: 13 amino acids. V shed 4 bases and J 6 bases; nucleotides not matched to a gene: 3. As DNA, the CDR3 is TGTGCCAGCAGCTCCAGGGGGTCTCAGCCCCAGCATTTT. Translated, it gives CASSSRGSQPQHF.

This clonotype has only one observation. The CDR3 sequence: CASSSLRKNTEAFF. In DNA form, the CDR3 reads TGCGCCAGCAGCAGTCTTAGGAAGAACACTGAAGCTTTCTTT. J is TRBJ1-1 and V is TRBV5-1; no definite D call. CDR1 is SGHRS and CDR2 is YFSETQ in the germline V gene. Trimming removed 4 bases from V and 1 base from J, with 11 bases in between. The CDR3 length is 14 residues. Full variable domain (remainder filled in from reference TRBV5-1 and TRBJ1-1): KAGVTQTPRYLIKTRGQQVTLSCSPISGHRSVSWYQQTPGQGLQFLFEYFSETQRNKGNFPGRFSGRQFSNSRSEMNVSTLELGDSALYLCASSSLRKNTEAFFGQGTRLTVV.

This clonotype has more than one count but fewer than ten. The CDR3 DNA sequence: TGTGCCAGCAGCTACAGGGGGTACTGCAATCAGCCCCAGCATTTT. This codes for CASSYRGYCNQPQHF. The V call is TRBV11-3, the J call TRBJ1-5; 8 bases fit TRBD1. The germline V gene has CDR1 SGHNT and CDR2 YENEEA. The trim removed 4 bases at V and 2 bases at J, leaving 4 bases unmatched. This CDR3 is built from 15 residues. The full variable domain, its missing parts supplied by reference TRBV11-3 and TRBJ1-5, is EAGVVQSPRYKIIEKKQPVAFWCNPISGHNTLYWYLQNLGQGPELLIRYENEEAVDDSQLPKDRFSAERLKGVDSTLKIQPAELGDSAVYLCASSYRGYCNQPQHFGDGTRLSIL.

The rearrangement uses TRBV20-1 and TRBJ1-2; 7 bases agree with TRBD1. CDR1 DFQATT and CDR2 SNEGSKA come from the germline V gene (reference sequence). This CDR3 spans 16 amino acids. With 0 bases clipped from V and 4 bases from J, the junction kept 11 bases outside the gene matches. CDR3 sequence: CSARDPVTGTSYGYTF. DNA of the CDR3: TGCAGTGCTAGAGATCCGGTGACAGGGACAAGCTATGGCTACACCTTC.

With respect to this clonotype: Lacking the conserved final phenylalanine or tryptophan, this CDR3 likely reflects a read error. The CDR3 sequence: CASSQTGRGQFS. For the CDR3, the DNA is TGTGCCAGCAGTCAGACCGGTCGGGGCCAGTTCTCC. The chain combines TRBV6-2 or TRBV6-3 with TRBJ2-1; D tentatively fits TRBD1 or TRBD2 (5 bases each). The CDR3 has 12 amino acids. V was trimmed by 5 bases and J by 13 bases, leaving 15 bases between them. Germline CDR1 and CDR2: MNHEY and SVGEGT.

The chain joins TRBV20-1 to TRBJ1-1; D uncertain. The CDR3 spans 13 residues. V gave up 0 bases and J gave up 6 bases, with 11 bases separating them. CDR1 is DFQATT, CDR2 SNEGSKA, per germline (reference sequence). The DNA for the CDR3 is TGCAGTGCTAGAGATAGGGCGAGCGCTGAAGCTTTCTTT. Its protein is CSARDRASAEAFF.